Listed below are T cell receptor beta chains from one sample, sequenced in a study of blood T cell repertoires in COVID-19. TCRdb keeps only in-frame clones here, not all; method: immunoSEQ multiplex PCR. The sample holds about 220,000 clones, 80% to 85% seen once. The sequencing input was peripheral blood. Receptors originate from a woman aged 55 to 70 who had recovered from COVID-19. Each CDR3 is given with its conserved first and last residue. D genes are given only for firm matches. Not every row has a clone size; where given, it reads once, few, many or a size class.

j_gene | d_gene | abundance | v_gene | CDR3nt | CDR3aa
TRBJ1-1 | TRBD1 | . | TRBV7-9 | TGTGCCAGCAGTTACCCGGGACAGGTAAGCACTGAAGCTTTCTTT | CASSYPGQVSTEAFF
TRBJ2-2 | . | few | TRBV9 | TGTGCCAGCAGCCCCCAGAGGGAAGCCGGGGAGCTGTTTTTT | CASSPQREAGELFF
TRBJ2-2 | . | once | TRBV3-1/TRBV3-2 | TGTGCCAGCAGCCAAGATCCGGGAACCGGGGAGCTGTTTTTT | CASSQDPGTGELFF
TRBJ2-5 | . | . | TRBV19 | TGTGCCAGTAGTCCCCCCGGGCCCTCGTCGGGGGAGACCCAGTACTTC | CASSPPGPSSGETQYF
TRBJ2-3 | TRBD1 | . | TRBV5-6 | TGTGCCAGCAGCCTCCTTCGGACAGGAAGCACAGATACGCAGTATTTT | CASSLLRTGSTDTQYF
TRBJ1-1 | . | . | TRBV18 | TGTGCCAGCTCACCATCTACGCTTTTTAATCACGGGACACAGAACACTGAAGCTTTCTTT | CASSPSTLFNHGTQNTEAFF
TRBJ2-1 | TRBD2 | . | TRBV6-2/TRBV6-3 | TGTGCCAGCAGTTCTAGCGGGGGGGGACCTTATGAGCAGTTCTTC | CASSSSGGGPYEQFF
TRBJ2-3 | TRBD1 | . | TRBV28 | TGTGCCAGCAGCCTTCCCACAGGGGTCACAGATACGCAGTATTTT | CASSLPTGVTDTQYF
TRBJ1-2 | . | . | TRBV27 | TGTGCCAGCAGTTTTGATCTTCGGGGTTTAAGTGGCTACACCTTC | CASSFDLRGLSGYTF
TRBJ1-2 | TRBD1 | . | TRBV5-1 | TGCGCCAGCAGCTTGGGAACAGGGGCAACGGGTGGCTACACCTTC | CASSLGTGATGGYTF
TRBJ2-1 | . | . | TRBV6-5 | TGTGCCAGCAGCCTGGGGGGGCTGTACAATGAGCAGTTCTTC | CASSLGGLYNEQFF
TRBJ1-5 | . | . | TRBV7-8 | TGTGCCAGCAGCCACAAAAATAGCAATCAGCCCCAGCATTTT | CASSHKNSNQPQHF
TRBJ2-5 | . | . | TRBV7-3 | TGTGCCAGCAGCTTACTGGGCGGGGAAGAGACCCAGTACTTC | CASSLLGGEETQYF
TRBJ2-1 | TRBD1 | many | TRBV7-7 | TGTGCTAGCAGCTTAGGGGACAGCTCCTACAATGAGCAGTTCTTC | CASSLGDSSYNEQFF
TRBJ2-3 | . | . | TRBV4-1 | TGCGCCAGCAGCCAAGTTGGGGGGATTAGCACAGATACGCAGTATTTT | CASSQVGGISTDTQYF
TRBJ1-2 | . | few | TRBV4-2 | TGTGCCAGCAGCCAAGAATGGGGGGGGGCCCGATATGGCTACACCTTC | CASSQEWGGARYGYTF
TRBJ2-5 | TRBD1 | . | TRBV5-1 | TGCGCCAGCAGCTTGGGAGAAAACAGGGGGCCGGAGACCCAGTACTTC | CASSLGENRGPETQYF
TRBJ2-3 | TRBD2 | . | TRBV30 | TGTGCCTGGAGCCTCCGGGGGGGCCGGACAGATACGCAGTATTTT | CAWSLRGGRTDTQYF
TRBJ2-5 | TRBD2 | . | TRBV3-1/TRBV3-2 | TGTGCCAGCAGCCAAGCGGCTAGCGGGGGGGCTCAGTACTTC | CASSQAASGGAQYF
TRBJ2-7 | . | . | TRBV4-1 | TGCGCCAGCAGCCAGCCGGGAATTGACTACGAGCAGTACTTC | CASSQPGIDYEQYF
TRBJ2-7 | . | . | TRBV29-1 | TGCAGCGTTGTCAAGGACACCGAATCCTACGAGCAGTACTTC | CSVVKDTESYEQYF
TRBJ1-1 | . | . | TRBV5-4 | TGTGCCAGCGGATACAGGGCGAACACTGAAGCTTTCTTT | CASGYRANTEAFF
TRBJ2-2 | TRBD1 | . | TRBV7-8 | TGTGCCAGCAGCCCCCGGACAGGGGGAGTCGGGGAGCTGTTTTTT | CASSPRTGGVGELFF
TRBJ1-2 | TRBD1 | . | TRBV6-2/TRBV6-3 | TGTGCCAGCACCCCGACAGGGATCCTTGGCTACACCTTC | CASTPTGILGYTF
TRBJ1-3 | . | . | TRBV5-6 | TGTGCCAGCAGCTTAGGCACAGGGAAGTCCGGAAACACCATATATTTT | CASSLGTGKSGNTIYF
TRBJ1-3 | . | . | TRBV30 | TGTGCCTGGGAAACTAGTTGGGTCTCTGGAAACACCATATATTTT | CAWETSWVSGNTIYF
TRBJ2-2 | . | . | TRBV6-2/TRBV6-3 | TGTGCCAGCAGCGGGGGCGGGGGCCCGCGGGAGCTGTTTTTT | CASSGGGGPRELFF
TRBJ1-1 | . | . | TRBV7-3 | TGTGCCAGCAGCAAACAAGAGGGCACTGAAGCTTTCTTT | CASSKQEGTEAFF
TRBJ1-1 | TRBD1 | . | TRBV18 | TGTGCCAGCTCACCAGAGACAGGGGACACTGAAGCTTTCTTT | CASSPETGDTEAFF
TRBJ2-3 | . | . | TRBV21-1 | TGTGCCAGCAGCAAAGTTGAGGTTGGCACAGATACGCAGTATTTT | CASSKVEVGTDTQYF
TRBJ1-3 | . | . | TRBV15 | TGTGCCACCAGCAGAGGAGGCCCTGGAAACACCATATATTTT | CATSRGGPGNTIYF
TRBJ2-2 | . | many | TRBV2 | TGTGCCAGCAGGCCCTCGGAGATACCCGGGGAGCTGTTTTTT | CASRPSEIPGELFF
TRBJ2-7 | . | . | TRBV7-9 | TGTGCCAGCAGCTTAGCTAGGGGTTCCTACGAGCAGTACTTC | CASSLARGSYEQYF
TRBJ2-3 | . | . | TRBV19 | TGTGCCAGTAGTATAGCCGGGGTTGGGAGTAGAGATACGCAGTATTTT | CASSIAGVGSRDTQYF
TRBJ1-5 | . | . | TRBV6-2/TRBV6-3 | TGTGCCAGCAGTCTTCGGACGGGGGACAATCAGCCCCAGCATTTT | CASSLRTGDNQPQHF
TRBJ1-1 | . | . | TRBV5-6 | TGTGCCAGCAGCTACCTCCAGGGAAACGGGGCTTTCTTT | CASSYLQGNGAFF
TRBJ1-4 | . | . | TRBV18 | TGTGCCAGCTCACCAGGAGGGCACCGAGGGGAAAAACTGTTTTTT | CASSPGGHRGEKLFF
TRBJ2-4 | TRBD2 | . | TRBV2 | TGTGCCAGCAGCACTCCCTGGGAGCGGGGGCTAGCCAAAAACATTCAGTACTTC | CASSTPWERGLAKNIQYF
TRBJ2-1 | TRBD2 | . | TRBV6-2/TRBV6-3 | TGTGCCAGCAGTTTCCTACTAGCGACTCCCTACAATGAGCAGTTCTTC | CASSFLLATPYNEQFF
TRBJ2-1 | . | few | TRBV27 | TGTGCCAGCAGTTGGGGGAGGTTGGGGGGTTCCTACAATGAGCAGTTCTTC | CASSWGRLGGSYNEQFF
TRBJ2-7 | TRBD2 | . | TRBV5-4 | TGTGCCAGCAGCTTGTTGGGGGGGTCCTACGAGCAGTACTTC | CASSLLGGSYEQYF
TRBJ1-5 | . | . | TRBV4-1 | TGCGCCAGCAGCCAAGACGATAGGACAGTAGGGCCTTATAGCAATCAGCCCCAGCATTTT | CASSQDDRTVGPYSNQPQHF
TRBJ2-2 | TRBD2 | few | TRBV18 | TGTGCCAGCTCACCACAGGGACTAGCTGACGGGGAGCTGTTTTTT | CASSPQGLADGELFF
TRBJ1-1 | TRBD1 | . | TRBV2 | TGTGCCAGCAGCGCGGGACAGGCCGCTGAAGCTTTCTTT | CASSAGQAAEAFF
TRBJ2-1 | . | . | TRBV24-1 | TGTGCCACCAGTGATAGACGGAGTCCAGGGAATGAGCAGTTCTTC | CATSDRRSPGNEQFF
TRBJ2-1 | TRBD2 | . | TRBV7-9 | TGTGCCAGCAGCCTCGTCTTAATGGGGGGGAAGCAGTTCTTC | CASSLVLMGGKQFF
TRBJ2-2 | TRBD2 | . | TRBV24-1 | TGTGCCACCAGTGATGACACCGGGCTAGCGGGGACCGGGGAGCTGTTTTTT | CATSDDTGLAGTGELFF
TRBJ1-1 | . | . | TRBV12-5 | TGTGCTAGTGGTTCCCAGGGTTCGAACACTGAAGCTTTCTTT | CASGSQGSNTEAFF
TRBJ1-2 | . | . | TRBV5-1 | TGCGCCAGCAGCTTGGGCCCGGTTTTCTATGGCTACACCTTC | CASSLGPVFYGYTF
TRBJ2-3 | TRBD2 | . | TRBV7-2 | TGTGCCAGCAGCCCCCCTAGCGGGGGGCACACAGATACGCAGTATTTT | CASSPPSGGHTDTQYF
TRBJ1-4 | . | . | TRBV10-2 | TGCGCCAGCAGTGAACTGATGAGAGTTAATGAAAAACTGTTTTTT | CASSELMRVNEKLFF
TRBJ1-1 | TRBD1 | . | TRBV5-6 | TGTGCCAGCAGCTTCGGGACAGGGGTTGGGTCAACCCCGAACACTGAAGCTTTCTTT | CASSFGTGVGSTPNTEAFF